This T cell receptor (beta chain) was observed in a study of shared clonotypes between healthy human individuals. In this sample, this clone turned up once. Germline V CDR1 and CDR2: SQVTM, ANQGSEA. This CDR3 is built from 14 residues. V lost 6 bases and J lost 6; bases outside the gene matches: 10. The table came from immunoSEQ multiplex PCR; TCRdb's copy has only in-frame clones and leaves some out. The sample lists tens of thousands of clones, 60% to 80% occurring once. The V call is TRBV29-1, the J call TRBJ2-1; TRBD2 aligns across 8 bases. The receptor was derived from a man aged 25 to 40 in good health. The source material was memory CD8+ T cells sorted from blood. Noted subset: CD45RO+ cells pooled with CCR7-negative TemRA cells. CDR3 DNA: TGCAGCGTAGCAAGCGGGAGTGGGGTCAATGAGCAGTTCTTC. Its translation is CSVASGSGVNEQFF.